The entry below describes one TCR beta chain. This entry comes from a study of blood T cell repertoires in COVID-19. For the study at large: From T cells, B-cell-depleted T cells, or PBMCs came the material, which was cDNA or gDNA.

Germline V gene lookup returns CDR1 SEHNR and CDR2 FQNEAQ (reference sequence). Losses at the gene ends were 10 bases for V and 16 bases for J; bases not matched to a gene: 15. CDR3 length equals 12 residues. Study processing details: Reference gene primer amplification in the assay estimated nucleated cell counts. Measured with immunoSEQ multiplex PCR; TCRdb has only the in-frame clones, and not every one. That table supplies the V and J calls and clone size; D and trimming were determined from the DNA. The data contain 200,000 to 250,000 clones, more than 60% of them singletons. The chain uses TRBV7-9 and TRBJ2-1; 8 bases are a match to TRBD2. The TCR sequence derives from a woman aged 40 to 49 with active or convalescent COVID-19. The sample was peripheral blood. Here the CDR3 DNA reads TGTGCCAACTGGGTAGCGGGGCGGGGGACATTCTTC. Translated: CANWVAGRGTFF.